The 24 T cell receptor beta chains listed next were all sequenced from one sample in a study of post-analysis software for immune sequencing data. Study-wide results and caveats: A handful of TRBV segments were significantly more frequent in patients than in controls. TRBV5-6, TRBV5-1 and TRBV20-1 were among these segments.

Antigens of these TCRs are unknown. Tagging with unique molecular identifiers was a feature of the TCR beta cDNA libraries. TCRdb passed the PCR reads through MiXCR, listing each CDR3 protein once. The profile shows approximately 730,000 distinct CDR3 sequences, approximately 30% of them singletons. The sample consisted of blood. The receptor source for this set is a girl aged 5-17 years with multiple sclerosis.

The chain links TRBV10-3 to TRBJ1-1, with 7 bases fitting TRBD1. Trimming at V came to 4 bases and at J to 2 bases, leaving 10 bases not matched to a gene. Looked up from germline, CDR1 is ENHRY and CDR2 is SYGVKD. The CDR3 length is 16 residues. CDR3: CAISGGQPLLNTEAFF. The CDR3, as DNA: TGTGCCATCAGTGGGGGACAGCCTCTCCTTAACACTGAAGCTTTCTTT.

In the case of this clonotype: A read error may account for a junction end that differs from germline. V gene TRBV20-1 combines with J gene TRBJ2-3; 7 nucleotides line up with TRBD1. The CDR3 runs 13 residues. The germline CDR1 and CDR2 sequences are DFQATT and SNEGSKA (reference sequence). The CDR3 DNA reads TGCAGTGCTCCGCGGACAGGCACAGATGCGCAGTATTTT. As protein: CSAPRTGTDAQYF.

This clonotype appeared a few times. This chain joins TRBV5-1 and TRBJ2-1; TRBD2 matches 7 bases. Germline V gives CDR1 SGHRS, CDR2 YFSETQ. The CDR3 contains 17 residues. V was clipped by 5 bases and J by 0 bases; unmatched bases: 11. CDR3 DNA: TGCGCCAGCAGTGGGTTTACGCGGGAGACCTCCTACAATGAGCAGTTCTTC. This sequence encodes CASSGFTRETSYNEQFF.

The chain joins TRBV6-2 or TRBV6-3 to TRBJ2-5; no clear D. This CDR3 has 13 residues. Trimming removed 4 bases at V and 2 bases at J, with 8 bases between. Germline V gene sequence: CDR1 MNHEY, CDR2 SVGEGT. The CDR3 coding sequence is TGTGCCAGCAGTTTCTCGCAGCAAGAGACCCAGTACTTC. Protein product: CASSFSQQETQYF.

In this sample, this clonotype turned up a few times. The chain carries TRBV5-1 and TRBJ2-5; 13 bases line up with TRBD2. The germline gives CDR1 SGHRS, CDR2 YFSETQ. J gave up 5 bases and V 5 bases, and 9 bases lay outside the gene matches. The CDR3 loop spans 16 amino acids. Here the CDR3 reads CASRHPGLAGWETQYF. DNA of the CDR3: TGCGCCAGCAGACACCCGGGACTAGCGGGATGGGAGACCCAGTACTTC.

This clonotype was seen a handful of times. The chain couples TRBV24-1 to TRBJ1-5; 7 nucleotides line up with TRBD1. This CDR3 contains 16 residues. Trimming at V came to 3 bases and at J to 0 bases, leaving 4 bases not matched to a gene. The germline V gene has CDR1 KGHDR and CDR2 SFDVKD. The CDR3 region is CATSDTRTGSNQPQHF. The CDR3 region has the DNA TGTGCCACCAGTGATACCCGGACAGGTAGCAATCAGCCCCAGCATTTT.

The CDR3: CASSYVARVASEAFF. The CDR3 DNA reads as TGTGCCAGCAGTTACGTGGCCAGGGTGGCATCTGAAGCTTTCTTT. This sequence joins TRBV6-5 and TRBJ1-1; TRBD1 is a possible D gene (5 bases). The CDR3 runs 15 residues. V lost 2 bases and J 6 bases, leaving 16 bases between the germline ends. The germline V gene has CDR1 MNHEY and CDR2 SVGAGI.

The chain couples TRBV20-1 to TRBJ2-1, with D perhaps TRBD2 (6 bases). The CDR3 sequence is 15 residues long. Per germline, CDR1 DFQATT and CDR2 SNEGSKA (reference sequence). Trimming took off 3 bases at V and 0 bases at J, with 12 bases between the two ends. CDR3 amino acids: CSASGGTYSYNEQFF. The DNA of the CDR3 is TGCAGTGCTAGTGGTGGGACTTACTCCTACAATGAGCAGTTCTTC.

The table lists this clonotype with a few counts. The V gene is TRBV5-1, the J gene TRBJ2-3; 8 bases agree with TRBD1. Looked up from germline, CDR1 is SGHRS and CDR2 is YFSETQ. The CDR3 consists of 15 residues. Trimming took 4 bases from V and 0 from J; bases not matched to a gene: 4. The chain's CDR3 is CASSPWDRSTDTQYF. The CDR3 DNA sequence: TGCGCCAGCAGCCCTTGGGACAGGAGCACAGATACGCAGTATTTT.

This clonotype was seen a handful of times. This chain uses TRBV7-9 with TRBJ2-1, with D maybe TRBD1 (5 bases). This CDR3 has 13 amino acids. Deletions cut 5 bases from V and 4 bases from J, with 9 bases between. Looked up from germline, CDR1 is SEHNR and CDR2 is FQNEAQ (reference sequence). Written as DNA, the CDR3 is TGTGCCAGCAGCGCTACAGGTTACAATGAGCAGTTCTTC. This gives the protein CASSATGYNEQFF.

The sample holds a few counts of this clonotype. This sequence joins TRBV6-5 and TRBJ1-5; 10 nucleotides line up with TRBD1. CDR3 length: 19 residues. The germline V gene has CDR1 MNHEY and CDR2 SVGAGI. V was pared by 0 bases and J by 6 bases, with 14 bases of the junction left unmatched. CDR3 bases: TGTGCCAGCAGTTACTCGGGACAGGGGCCAGAGTCAATGAGTCAGCCCCAGCATTTT. Translated, it gives CASSYSGQGPESMSQPQHF.

The CDR3: CASGLLAGATDTQYF. Written as DNA, the CDR3 is TGTGCCAGCGGCCTACTAGCGGGGGCCACAGATACGCAGTATTTT. V and J are TRBV3-1 and TRBJ2-3, with 11 bases identical to TRBD2. CDR1 and CDR2 (germline): LGHDT, YNNKEL (reference sequence). This CDR3 has 15 residues. V was pared by 8 bases and J by 2 bases, with 6 bases of the junction left unmatched.

The chain recombines TRBV7-9 with TRBJ1-1; possible D gene TRBD1, 5 bases. V shed 11 bases and J shed 4 bases, with 17 bases lying between them. The V gene's germline CDR1 is SEHNR and CDR2 FQNEAQ (reference sequence). The CDR3 is 13 amino acids. CDR3 loop: CAGSGGGGTEAFF. The DNA for the CDR3 is TGTGCCGGCTCCGGCGGGGGAGGCACTGAAGCTTTCTTT.

This clonotype has just a few counts. CDR3 bases: TGTGCCAGCAGCACAAACGAGGGGGTCTCAAGGCGGGGGGGCTACACCTTC. Translation gives CASSTNEGVSRRGGYTF. The chain links TRBV28 to TRBJ1-2; a possible D gene is TRBD1 (6 bases). The CDR3 runs to 17 residues. The germline V gene has CDR1 MDHEN and CDR2 SYDVKM. Deletions cut 6 bases from V and 8 bases from J, with 28 bases between.

V gene TRBV20-1 combines with J gene TRBJ2-7, with D perhaps TRBD2 (6 bases). CDR1 and CDR2 (germline): DFQATT, SNEGSKA (reference sequence). The CDR3 length is 14 residues. V was pared by 3 bases and J by 3 bases, with 15 bases between. The DNA for the CDR3 is TGCAGTGCTAGGTCCTTAGCGGACGACTACGAGCAGTACTTC. Translating gives CSARSLADDYEQYF.

The chain couples TRBV5-6 to TRBJ2-7; 7 nucleotides align to TRBD1. The germline V gene has CDR1 SGHDT and CDR2 YYEEEE. The CDR3 totals 13 residues. V shed 6 bases, J shed 1 base, and the junction held 4 bases outside the gene matches. The CDR3 reads CASKGQRSYEQYF. Written as DNA, the CDR3 is TGTGCCAGCAAGGGACAGAGATCCTACGAGCAGTACTTC.

The table lists this clonotype with a count of one. The chain is built from TRBV9 and TRBJ2-1; 11 nucleotides agree with TRBD2. J gave up 8 bases and V 2 bases, and 6 bases lay outside the gene matches. Germline assignment: CDR1 SGDLS and CDR2 YYNGEE. CDR3 size: 15 residues. CDR3 nucleotides: TGTGCCAGCAGCGTTAGCGGGAGGGCCCCCCATGAGCAGTTCTTC. Translated, it gives CASSVSGRAPHEQFF.

This clonotype was picked up a small number of times. The rearrangement uses TRBV5-1 and TRBJ2-7, with a tentative D call TRBD2 (6 bases). The CDR3 runs to 14 residues. The ends were cut back, 0 bases at V and 0 bases at J, with 7 bases in the middle. Germline CDR1 is SGHRS and CDR2 is YFSETQ. The CDR3 region is CASSLEAGSYEQYF. Written as DNA, the CDR3 is TGCGCCAGCAGCTTGGAAGCGGGCTCCTACGAGCAGTACTTC.

The chain has TRBV7-2 and TRBJ2-1; a weak D match, TRBD1 (8 bases). Trimming cost V 7 bases and J 0 bases, with 13 bases left between them. The CDR3 contains 15 residues. Per germline, CDR1 SGHTA and CDR2 FQGNSA. The CDR3, as DNA: TGTGCCAGCACCACAGGGGGGGGCTCCTACAATGAGCAGTTCTTC. It yields the protein CASTTGGGSYNEQFF.

The sample holds a few counts of this clonotype. The V and J genes are TRBV29-1 and TRBJ1-2; 12 bases map to TRBD1. This CDR3 contains 16 residues. CDR1 is SQVTM, CDR2 ANQGSEA, per germline. Trimming at V came to 4 bases and at J to 5 bases, leaving 11 bases not matched to a gene. The DNA for the CDR3 is TGCAGCGTTGGAAGCGGTTTGGGACAGGGGGCTTATGGCTACACCTTC. Translating it yields CSVGSGLGQGAYGYTF.

V usage is TRBV6-6 and J usage is TRBJ1-2; D not certain. The length of the CDR3 is 12 residues. V lost 4 bases and J lost 4, with 7 bases in between. Per the germline V gene, CDR1 is MNHNY and CDR2 is SVGAGI (reference sequence). The CDR3 spells CASSSSGYGYTF. DNA of the CDR3: TGTGCCAGCAGTTCCTCGGGCTATGGCTACACCTTC.

This chain joins TRBV29-1 and TRBJ2-5; 7 bases match TRBD1. V gave up 8 bases and J gave up 5 bases; unmatched junction bases: 14. Germline V CDR1 and CDR2: SQVTM, ANQGSEA. The CDR3 contains 14 residues. CDR3 sequence (DNA): TGCAGCACCGACACTACAGGGGCAGGGGAGACCCAGTACTTC. It translates to CSTDTTGAGETQYF.

This clonotype has a handful of counts. The chain carries TRBV28 and TRBJ2-7, with 13 positions matching TRBD2. Germline CDR1 is MDHEN and CDR2 is SYDVKM. This CDR3 is 17 amino acids long. The J segment lost 2 bases and the V segment lost 6 bases, leaving 10 bases of the junction unmatched. The CDR3 spells CASRRTSGGFIPYEQYF. CDR3 coding DNA: TGTGCCAGCAGACGGACTAGCGGGGGTTTTATACCCTACGAGCAGTACTTC.

The chain has TRBV7-9 and TRBJ2-3, with D possibly being TRBD1 or TRBD2 (5 bases each). CDR1 and CDR2 from the germline V gene are SEHNR and FQNEAQ (reference sequence). This CDR3 is built from 12 residues. Trimming left V 8 bases short and J 2 bases short, with 8 bases between. This CDR3 is CASGTVTDTQYF. CDR3 in DNA: TGTGCCAGCGGGACGGTCACAGATACGCAGTATTTT.